Below, 18 T cell receptor beta chains from the same sample are listed, as sequenced in a study of graft-versus-host responses after intestinal transplantation. Sequencing was performed with immunoSEQ multiplex PCR; in TCRdb, only in-frame clones are kept and a portion is missing. The sample lists about 43,000 clones, about 95% occurring once. Sequencing was performed on PBMCs, taken around 48 weeks after intestinal transplant. All receptors derive from a human patient who received an intestinal transplant, so some T cells may come from the graft donor.

The genes are TRBV6-1 and TRBJ2-1; D unresolved. The CDR3 runs to 15 residues. Trimming removed 5 bases at V and 0 bases at J, with 11 bases between. Germline V CDR1 and CDR2: MNHNS, SASEGT. The CDR3: CASSLYVNSYNEQFF. The CDR3 DNA reads as TGTGCCAGCAGTCTCTACGTTAACTCCTACAATGAGCAGTTCTTC.

This chain joins TRBV10-1 and TRBJ2-5; no reliable D call. Germline V lookup: CDR1 WNHNN, CDR2 SYGVQD (reference sequence). This CDR3 spans 12 amino acids. V was pared by 10 bases and J by 5 bases, with 14 bases between. Written as DNA, the CDR3 is TGCGCCATCCCGCGAGAACGCGAGACCCAGTACTTC. Amino acids: CAIPRERETQYF.

The rearrangement joins TRBV19 to TRBJ2-2; possibly TRBD2 for D (5 bases). Germline-derived CDR1 and CDR2 are LNHDA and SQIVND (reference sequence). V dropped 5 bases and J dropped 1 base, with 17 bases sitting between them. The CDR3 spans 17 residues. CDR3 amino acids: CASSLGPRAVNTGELFF. For the CDR3, the DNA is TGTGCCAGTAGTCTCGGTCCGAGGGCCGTGAACACCGGGGAGCTGTTTTTT.

The V gene is TRBV9, the J gene TRBJ2-5; TRBD1 agrees at 11 bases. Germline-derived CDR1 and CDR2 are SGDLS and YYNGEE. After removal of 7 bases from V and 5 bases from J, the junction contained 10 bases not matched to a gene. This CDR3 is built from 15 residues. The CDR3 nucleotides are TGTGCCAGCGGAACCGGGACAGGGGGTTTCGAGACCCAGTACTTC. Protein: CASGTGTGGFETQYF. Full variable domain (rest looked up from reference TRBV9 and TRBJ2-5): DSGVTQTPKHLITATGQRVTLRCSPRSGDLSVYWYQQSLDQGLQFLIQYYNGEERAKGNILERFSAQQFPDLHSELNLSSLELGDSALYFCASGTGTGGFETQYFGPGTRLLVL.

The rearrangement joins TRBV19 to TRBJ1-6; TRBD1 is a possible D gene (6 bases). The length of the CDR3 is 16 residues. The V gene lost 2 bases and the J gene lost 7 bases, with 15 bases spanning the gap. Germline V gives CDR1 LNHDA, CDR2 SQIVND (reference sequence). CDR3 sequence: CASSIRLNRENSPLHF. CDR3 nucleotide sequence: TGTGCCAGTAGTATACGGCTGAACAGGGAGAATTCACCCCTCCACTTT.

V gene TRBV2 combines with J gene TRBJ2-1; 10 bases agree with TRBD2. Germline CDR1 SNHLY, CDR2 FYNNEI. CDR3 length: 12 amino acids. J gave up 10 bases and V 7 bases, and 4 bases lay outside the gene matches. CDR3 nucleotide sequence: TGTGCCAGCAATCTAGCGGGGGACGAGCAGTTCTTC. Translated, it gives CASNLAGDEQFF.

The rearrangement links TRBV2 to TRBJ1-4; possibly TRBD1 for D (6 bases). The CDR3 has 14 amino acids. Germline values: CDR1 SNHLY, CDR2 FYNNEI. Trimming left V 6 bases short and J 8 bases short, with 16 bases between. CDR3 in DNA: TGTGCCAGCAGCAGGGCAGGGGAAGAGGAAAAACTGTTTTTT. Its translation: CASSRAGEEEKLFF.

The chain uses TRBV19 and TRBJ2-1; 9 bases match TRBD1. J lost 6 bases, V lost 2 bases, and 5 bases had no gene match. The CDR3 sequence is 15 residues long. Germline-derived CDR1 and CDR2 are LNHDA and SQIVND (reference sequence). The DNA of the CDR3 is TGTGCCAGTAGTATACGGACAGGGGTTTCCAATGAGCAGTTCTTC. Its translation: CASSIRTGVSNEQFF.

The genes are TRBV14 and TRBJ2-3; the D gene could be TRBD1 or TRBD2 (5 bases each). CDR3 size: 17 residues. The germline gives CDR1 SGHDN, CDR2 FVKESK. V lost 0 bases, J lost 4 bases, and 17 bases lay in between. The CDR3 is CASSQDFRDPGADTQYF. The CDR3 region has the DNA TGTGCCAGCAGCCAAGATTTCCGGGACCCTGGGGCAGATACGCAGTATTTT.

The chain links TRBV6-5 to TRBJ1-6; 7 nucleotides align to TRBD1. Trimming removed 5 bases from V and 7 bases from J; junction bases left unmatched: 5. CDR3 length equals 14 residues. Germline V gene lookup returns CDR1 MNHEY and CDR2 SVGAGI. CDR3 sequence reads: CASSPTGLNSPLHF. The CDR3 region has the DNA TGTGCCAGCAGTCCGACAGGGTTAAATTCACCCCTCCACTTT.

This clone was seen a single time. The chain carries TRBV7-2 and TRBJ1-1, with D unresolved. The CDR3 totals 14 residues. The germline V gene encodes CDR1 SGHTA and CDR2 FQGNSA. The V and J ends lost 2 bases and 5 bases respectively, with 12 bases between them. The CDR3 DNA reads as TGTGCCAGCAGCTTATTTTCAGGTAGGACTGAAGCTTTCTTT. This gives the protein CASSLFSGRTEAFF.

This rearrangement joins TRBV9 to TRBJ2-5; TRBD2 is a possible D gene (6 bases). The CDR3 consists of 12 residues. The germline gives CDR1 SGDLS, CDR2 YYNGEE. Deletions cut 6 bases from V and 5 bases from J, with 11 bases between. CDR3 protein: CASTSEGETQYF. The CDR3 DNA reads as TGTGCCAGCACCTCGGAGGGGGAGACCCAGTACTTC.

The chain employs TRBV9 and TRBJ2-1, with TRBD1 identical over 7 bases. Germline V gene lookup returns CDR1 SGDLS and CDR2 YYNGEE. The CDR3 length is 14 residues. V gave up 0 bases and J gave up 7 bases; unmatched junction bases: 4. CDR3: CASSVGGTENEQFF. CDR3 nucleotides: TGTGCCAGCAGCGTAGGGGGGACAGAGAATGAGCAGTTCTTC.

In regard to this clone: The junction departs from germline at one end; a sequencing error may be responsible. Other DNA sequences from this sample encode an identical CDR3 as well. This chain connects TRBV5-1 to TRBJ2-6, with 14 bases aligning to TRBD2. CDR1 SGHRS and CDR2 YFSETQ come from the germline V gene. The CDR3 length is 23 residues. CDR3 DNA: TGCGCCAGCAGCTTGGGAGTGTTAGGGACTAGCGGGGGAATACGCTCTGGGGCCAACGTCCTAACTTTC. It is translated as CASSLGVLGTSGGIRSGANVLTF. Full variable domain (missing parts from reference TRBV5-1 and TRBJ2-6): KAGVTQTPRYLIKTRGQQVTLSCSPISGHRSVSWYQQTPGQGLQFLFEYFSETQRNKGNFPGRFSGRQFSNSRSEMNVSTLELGDSALYLCASSLGVLGTSGGIRSGANVLTFGAGSRLTVL.

The CDR3 DNA follows: TGTGCCAGCAGCCTACAGGGGGGGAATGAGCAGTTCTTC. Translated, it gives CASSLQGGNEQFF. This sequence joins TRBV5-6 and TRBJ2-1, with D maybe TRBD1 (8 bases). The germline V gene encodes CDR1 SGHDT and CDR2 YYEEEE. This CDR3 is 13 amino acids long. The V and J ends lost 4 bases and 7 bases respectively, with 12 bases between them.

J is TRBJ1-1 and V is TRBV23-1; D is undetermined. TRBV23-1 is labeled an ORF, and its function is uncertain. The V end lost 0 bases, the J end lost 0 bases, and 11 bases lay between the germline ends. The CDR3 extends over 16 amino acids. CDR3 coding DNA: TGCGCCAGCAGTCAATCTGCACGGCCGGTGAACACTGAAGCTTTCTTT. It yields the protein CASSQSARPVNTEAFF.

The J gene is TRBJ2-7, the V gene TRBV14; D remains unclear. V was clipped by 4 bases and J by 5 bases, with 6 bases between them. The CDR3 runs 11 residues. Per the germline V gene, CDR1 is SGHDN and CDR2 is FVKESK. CDR3 bases: TGTGCCAGCAGCCCCGGTGACGAGCAGTACTTC. Protein: CASSPGDEQYF.

This sequence joins TRBV18 and TRBJ1-6; 8 nucleotides match TRBD1. Germline values: CDR1 KGHSH, CDR2 LQKENI. Losses at the gene ends were 6 bases for V and 2 bases for J; bases not matched to a gene: 6. This CDR3 region has 16 residues. As DNA, the CDR3 is TGTGCCAGCTCTCACAGGGGGTCCACCTATAATTCACCCCTCCACTTT. Translated, it gives CASSHRGSTYNSPLHF.